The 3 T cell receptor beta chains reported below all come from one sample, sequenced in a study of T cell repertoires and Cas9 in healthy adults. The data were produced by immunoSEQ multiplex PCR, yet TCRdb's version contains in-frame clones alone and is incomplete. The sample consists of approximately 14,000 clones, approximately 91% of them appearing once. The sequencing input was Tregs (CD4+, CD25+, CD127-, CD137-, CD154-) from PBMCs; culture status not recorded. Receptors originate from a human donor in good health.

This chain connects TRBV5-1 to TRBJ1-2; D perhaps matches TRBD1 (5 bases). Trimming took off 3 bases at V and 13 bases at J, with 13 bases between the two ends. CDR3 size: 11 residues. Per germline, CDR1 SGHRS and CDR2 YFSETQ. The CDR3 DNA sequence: TGCGCCAGCAGCTCGAGCAGGGTAACCACCTTC. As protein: CASSSSRVTTF.

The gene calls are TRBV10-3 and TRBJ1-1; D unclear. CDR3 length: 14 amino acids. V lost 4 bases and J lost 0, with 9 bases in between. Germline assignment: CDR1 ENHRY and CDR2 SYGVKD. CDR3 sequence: CAISVGDLNTEAFF. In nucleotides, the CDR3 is TGTGCCATCAGTGTGGGAGATTTGAACACTGAAGCTTTCTTT.

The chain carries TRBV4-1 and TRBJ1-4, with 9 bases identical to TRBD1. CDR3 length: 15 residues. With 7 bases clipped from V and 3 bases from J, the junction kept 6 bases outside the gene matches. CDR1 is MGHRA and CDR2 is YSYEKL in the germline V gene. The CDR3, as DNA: TGCGCCAGCAATGACCGGGACAGGGCTAATGAAAAACTGTTTTTT. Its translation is CASNDRDRANEKLFF.